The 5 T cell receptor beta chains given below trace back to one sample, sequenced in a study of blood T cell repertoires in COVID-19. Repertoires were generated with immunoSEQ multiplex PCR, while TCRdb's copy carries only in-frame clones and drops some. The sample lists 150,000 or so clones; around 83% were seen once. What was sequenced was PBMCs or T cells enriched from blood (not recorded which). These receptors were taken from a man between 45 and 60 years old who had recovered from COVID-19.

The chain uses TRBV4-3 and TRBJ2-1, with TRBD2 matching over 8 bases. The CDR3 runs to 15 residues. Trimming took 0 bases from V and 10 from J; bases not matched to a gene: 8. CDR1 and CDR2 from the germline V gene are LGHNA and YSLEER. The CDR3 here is CASSQDRGAGGEQFF. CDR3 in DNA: TGCGCCAGCAGCCAAGATAGGGGGGCGGGAGGAGAGCAGTTCTTC.

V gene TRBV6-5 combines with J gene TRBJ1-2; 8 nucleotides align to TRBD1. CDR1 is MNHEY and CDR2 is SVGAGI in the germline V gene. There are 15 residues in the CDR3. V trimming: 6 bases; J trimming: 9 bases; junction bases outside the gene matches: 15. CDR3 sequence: CASSLGQGFRTSYTF. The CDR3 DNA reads TGTGCCAGCAGCCTTGGACAGGGTTTTCGTACTAGCTACACCTTC.

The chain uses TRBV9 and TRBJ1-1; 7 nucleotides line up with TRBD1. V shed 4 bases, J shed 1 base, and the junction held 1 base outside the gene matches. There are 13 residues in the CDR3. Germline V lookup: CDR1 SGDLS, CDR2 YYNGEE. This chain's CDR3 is CASSRTGNTEAFF. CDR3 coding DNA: TGTGCCAGCAGCAGGACAGGGAACACTGAAGCTTTCTTT.

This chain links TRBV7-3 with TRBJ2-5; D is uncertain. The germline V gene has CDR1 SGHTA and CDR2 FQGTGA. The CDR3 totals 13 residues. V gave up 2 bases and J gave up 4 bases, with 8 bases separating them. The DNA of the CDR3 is TGTGCCAGCAGCTTAGGCAGTGGAGAGACCCAGTACTTC. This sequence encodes CASSLGSGETQYF. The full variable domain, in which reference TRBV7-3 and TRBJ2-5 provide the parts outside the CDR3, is GAGVSQTPSNKVTEKGKYVELRCDPISGHTALYWYRQSLGQGPEFLIYFQGTGAADDSGLPNDRFFAVRPEGSVSTLKIQRTERGDSAVYLCASSLGSGETQYFGPGTRLLVL.

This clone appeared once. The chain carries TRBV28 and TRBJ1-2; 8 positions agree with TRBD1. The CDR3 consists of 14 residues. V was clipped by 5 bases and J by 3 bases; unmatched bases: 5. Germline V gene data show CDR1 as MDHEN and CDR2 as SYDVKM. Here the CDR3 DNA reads TGTGCCAGCAGTGTACCGGGACAGGACTATGGCTACACCTTC. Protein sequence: CASSVPGQDYGYTF.